This T cell receptor (beta chain) is from a study of T cell repertoires in cytomegalovirus infection. Study at large: Indications came from public TCR beta signatures; they pointed to CMV infection and to a matching HLA type. Study-wide results and limits: HLA-C-restricted CMV-specific TCR beta clonotypes were dominant in the ex vivo response. Pooled public TCR beta family frequency picked out CMV carriers with the relevant HLA.

The CDR3 spans 15 residues. Germline lookup yields CDR1 SEHNR and CDR2 FQNEAQ (reference sequence). V was shortened by 5 bases and J by 7 bases, with 20 bases between the two germline ends. TCRdb reprocessed the reads via MiXCR and lists one record per CDR3 protein. Found here are about 490,000 distinct CDR3 sequences, approximately 15% of them singletons; the top ten hold about 24%. Note on this clonotype: As yet, its antigen is unknown.

The sequencing sample was made of CD8+ T cells from PBMCs. The chain combines TRBV7-9 with TRBJ2-5; perhaps D is TRBD1 or TRBD2 (5 bases each). This TCR was recovered from a human donor in good health (CMV status not recorded). Some clones in this sample may be carry-over from other donors' samples. The CDR3 DNA is TGTGCCAGCAGCCCATCCGGGACCGACGGATCGACCCAGTACTTC. This codes for CASSPSGTDGSTQYF.